This T cell receptor (beta chain) comes out of a study of post-analysis software for immune sequencing data. The study's findings and limits: In patients, TRBV5-6, TRBV5-1 and TRBV20-1 belonged to five TRBV segments found more frequently than in controls. The study found significantly lower normalized Chao1 diversity in multiple sclerosis patients than in controls.

The library was made from cDNA and included unique molecular identifiers. Roughly 500,000 cDNA molecules were obtained per 1 to 10 million input T cells. One entry per CDR3 protein, called by TCRdb with MiXCR from the PCR reads. The data contain about 430,000 distinct CDR3 sequences, 30% to 40% of them seen just once; the ten biggest clones take up 7.6%. A word on this clonotype: What it recognizes is unknown.

The germline CDR1 and CDR2 sequences are MDHEN and SYDVKM. The germline V and J ends were trimmed by 5 bases and 7 bases, with 14 bases remaining between them. This CDR3 spans 13 amino acids. The J gene is TRBJ1-2, the V gene TRBV28, with TRBD1 as a possible D gene (6 bases). The sequence came from a girl aged 2-10 years with multiple sclerosis. The sample comprised blood. In DNA, the CDR3 is TGTGCCAGCAGTCGCGCATACAGGGTTGGCTACACCTTC. This codes for CASSRAYRVGYTF.